The clone carrying this T cell receptor (beta chain) was found a few times. The antigen remains unidentified. Original processing notes: The study took CDR3 differences across clinicopathological groups and made a distant-metastasis classifier for papillary thyroid cancer from them. With MiXCR, TCRdb reprocessed the PCR reads. Here the V and J calls rest on TCRdb's processing, not on the authors' analysis. The sample records 35,000 to 50,000 clones, roughly 18% being singletons. Before thyroid surgery, none of the patients had received any treatment. The sample is drawn from a study of metastatic and nonmetastatic thyroid tumors. At the level of the study: Samples came from malignant and benign thyroid patients, and repertoires were compared across blood and tumor or nodule tissue.

With 4 bases clipped from V and 6 bases from J, the junction kept 15 bases outside the gene matches. CDR1 DFQATT and CDR2 SNEGSKA come from the germline V gene (reference sequence). The CDR3 covers 17 residues. Study-level results: According to reports, the diversity of TCR beta was significantly higher in malignant thyroid tumors than in benign nodules, and this held in both blood and tumor samples.

The J gene is TRBJ2-1, the V gene TRBV20-1; 10 bases line up with TRBD2. The specimen sequenced was blood. The receptor comes from a female donor with papillary thyroid cancer or a benign thyroid nodule (not recorded which). Some clones in this sample may be carry-over from other donors' samples. This CDR3 is CSAKGGEPGLALNEQFF. CDR3 in DNA: TGCAGTGCTAAGGGCGGAGAACCGGGACTAGCGCTCAATGAGCAGTTCTTC.